Described below is a single T cell receptor (beta chain) sequence and its context. The data derive from a study of T cell changes during pregnancy in multiple sclerosis. Libraries were prepared by immunoSEQ multiplex PCR; TCRdb keeps only in-frame clonotypes and omits some of them. The data hold some 39,000 clones, with about 90% observed a single time. The V gene lost 1 base and the J gene lost 3 bases, with 4 bases spanning the gap. The CDR3 totals 12 residues. Germline V gene lookup returns CDR1 SGHTA and CDR2 FQGNSA. The sequence was collected from a female donor in good health, enrolled as a control in a pregnancy study. Sequences were derived from CD4+ T cells from peripheral blood mononuclear cells, sampled in the second trimester of pregnancy. V and J are TRBV7-2 and TRBJ2-7; unclear D gene. The CDR3 coding sequence is TGTGCCAGCAGCTTAGTCGGCTACGAGCAGTACTTC. Protein: CASSLVGYEQYF.